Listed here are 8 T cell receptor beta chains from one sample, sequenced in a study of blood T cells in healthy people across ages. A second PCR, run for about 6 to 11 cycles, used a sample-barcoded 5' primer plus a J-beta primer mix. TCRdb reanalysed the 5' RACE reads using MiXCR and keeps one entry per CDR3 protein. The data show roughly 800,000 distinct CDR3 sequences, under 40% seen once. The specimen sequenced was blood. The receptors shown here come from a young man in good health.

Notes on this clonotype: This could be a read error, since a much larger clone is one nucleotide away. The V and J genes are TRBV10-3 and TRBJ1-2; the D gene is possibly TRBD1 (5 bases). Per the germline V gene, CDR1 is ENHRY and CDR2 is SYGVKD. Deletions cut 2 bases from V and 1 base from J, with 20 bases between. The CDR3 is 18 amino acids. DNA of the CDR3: TGTGCCATCAGTGAGCGGAGAGGGGCAGGTGTTTTTAACTATGGCTACACCTTC. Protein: CAISERRGAGVFNYGYTF.

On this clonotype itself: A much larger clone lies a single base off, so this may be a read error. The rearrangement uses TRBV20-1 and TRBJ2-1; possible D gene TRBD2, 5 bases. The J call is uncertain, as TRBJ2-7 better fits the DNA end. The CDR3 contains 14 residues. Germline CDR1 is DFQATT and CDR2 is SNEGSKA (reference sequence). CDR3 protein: CSAVRGSSYNEQYF. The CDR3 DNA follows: TGCAGTGCTGTTCGGGGTAGCTCCTACAATGAGCAGTACTTC.

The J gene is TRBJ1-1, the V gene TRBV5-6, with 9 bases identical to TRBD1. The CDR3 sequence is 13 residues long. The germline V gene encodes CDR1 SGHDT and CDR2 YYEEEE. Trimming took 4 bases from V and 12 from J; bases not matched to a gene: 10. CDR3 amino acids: CASSIMGDRVTFF. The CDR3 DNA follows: TGTGCCAGCAGCATTATGGGGGACAGGGTGACTTTCTTT. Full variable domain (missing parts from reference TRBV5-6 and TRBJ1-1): DAGVTQSPTHLIKTRGQQVTLRCSPKSGHDTVSWYQQALGQGPQFIFQYYEEEERQRGNFPDRFSGHQFPNYSSELNVNALLLGDSALYLCASSIMGDRVTFFGQGTRLTVV.

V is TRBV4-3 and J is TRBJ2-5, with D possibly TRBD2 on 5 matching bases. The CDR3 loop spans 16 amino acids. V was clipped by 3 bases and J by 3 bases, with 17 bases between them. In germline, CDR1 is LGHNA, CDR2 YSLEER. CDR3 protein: CASSHQLVEAEETQYF. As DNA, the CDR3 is TGCGCCAGCAGCCACCAACTAGTTGAGGCGGAAGAGACCCAGTACTTC.

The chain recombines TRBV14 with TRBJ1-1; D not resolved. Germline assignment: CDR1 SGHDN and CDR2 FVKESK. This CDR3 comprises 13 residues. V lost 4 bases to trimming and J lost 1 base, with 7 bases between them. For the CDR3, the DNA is TGTGCCAGCAGCCGAGAGACGAACACTGAAGCTTTCTTT. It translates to CASSRETNTEAFF.

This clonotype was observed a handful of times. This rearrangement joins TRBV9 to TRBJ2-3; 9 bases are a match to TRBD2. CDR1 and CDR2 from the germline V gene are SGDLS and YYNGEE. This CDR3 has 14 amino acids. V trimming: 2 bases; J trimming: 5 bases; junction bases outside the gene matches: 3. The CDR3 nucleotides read TGTGCCAGCAGCGTTAGCGGGGGTGGAGATACGCAGTATTTT. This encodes CASSVSGGGDTQYF.

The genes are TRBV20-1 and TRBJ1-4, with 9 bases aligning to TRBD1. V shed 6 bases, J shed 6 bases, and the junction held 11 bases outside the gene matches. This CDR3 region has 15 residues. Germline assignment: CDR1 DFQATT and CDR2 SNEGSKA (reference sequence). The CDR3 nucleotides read TGCAGTGCGACCGGCACTTGGGACAGGGATGAAAAACTGTTTTTT. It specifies CSATGTWDRDEKLFF.

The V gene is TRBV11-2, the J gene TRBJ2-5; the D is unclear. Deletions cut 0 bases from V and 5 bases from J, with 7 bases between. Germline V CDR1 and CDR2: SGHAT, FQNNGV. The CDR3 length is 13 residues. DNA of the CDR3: TGTGCCAGCAGCTTAGATCTTGTGGAGACCCAGTACTTC. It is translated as CASSLDLVETQYF.